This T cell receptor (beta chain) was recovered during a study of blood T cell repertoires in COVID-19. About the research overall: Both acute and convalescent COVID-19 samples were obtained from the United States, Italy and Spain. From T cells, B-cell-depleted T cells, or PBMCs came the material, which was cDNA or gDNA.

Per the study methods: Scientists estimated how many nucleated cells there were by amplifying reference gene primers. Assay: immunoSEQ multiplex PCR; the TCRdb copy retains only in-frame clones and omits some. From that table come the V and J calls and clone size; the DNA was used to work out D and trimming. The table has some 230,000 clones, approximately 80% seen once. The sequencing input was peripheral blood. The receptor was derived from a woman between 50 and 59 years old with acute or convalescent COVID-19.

The CDR3 is CSASTGETQYF. CDR3 nucleotides: TGCAGTGCGTCGACTGGCGAGACCCAGTACTTC. V usage is TRBV20-1 and J usage is TRBJ2-5; D is ambiguous. Germline CDR1 and CDR2: DFQATT and SNEGSKA (reference sequence). The CDR3 spans 11 residues. Trimming took 6 bases from V and 5 from J, leaving 10 bases between them.